This TCR beta chain was retrieved from a study of CD8 T cells in ankylosing spondylitis. Per germline, CDR1 GTSNPN and CDR2 SVGIG (reference sequence). The CDR3 spans 14 residues. V shed 2 bases and J shed 8 bases, with 15 bases lying between them. TCRdb ran MiXCR on the 5' RACE reads and lists one entry per CDR3 protein. The data show fewer than 250,000 distinct CDR3 sequences, approximately 10% seen once. This clonotype was recorded at least ten times. V usage is TRBV30 and J usage is TRBJ1-4; D is uncertain. The clonotype originates from a male donor with ankylosing spondylitis or in good health (not recorded which). Sequenced input: blood, either unsorted or a sorted T cell fraction (not recorded which). The CDR3 coding sequence is TGTGCCTGGAGTAATGGGGAGGTCCGGGAAAAACTGTTTTTT. It encodes CAWSNGEVREKLFF.